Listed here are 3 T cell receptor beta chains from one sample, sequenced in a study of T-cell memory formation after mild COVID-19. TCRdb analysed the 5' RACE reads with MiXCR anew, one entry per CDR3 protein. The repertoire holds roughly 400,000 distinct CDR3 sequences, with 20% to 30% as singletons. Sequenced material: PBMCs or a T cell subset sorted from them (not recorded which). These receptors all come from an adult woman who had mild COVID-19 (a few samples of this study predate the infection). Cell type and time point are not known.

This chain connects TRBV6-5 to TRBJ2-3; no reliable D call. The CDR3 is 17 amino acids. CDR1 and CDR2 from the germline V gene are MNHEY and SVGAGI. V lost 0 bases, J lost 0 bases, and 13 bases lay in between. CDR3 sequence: CASSYSGVVGSTDTQYF. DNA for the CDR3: TGTGCCAGCAGTTACTCTGGAGTTGTTGGTAGCACAGATACGCAGTATTTT.

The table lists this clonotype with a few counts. For the CDR3, the DNA is TGTGCCTCCAGAGGTAACACCGGGGAGCTGTTTTTT. Its translation is CASRGNTGELFF. This chain links TRBV9 with TRBJ2-2; unclear D gene. This CDR3 has 12 amino acids. Germline V gene data show CDR1 as SGDLS and CDR2 as YYNGEE. With 10 bases removed from V and 2 bases from J, the gap between germline ends came to 9 bases. The complete variable domain, with remaining parts taken from reference TRBV9 and TRBJ2-2, reads DSGVTQTPKHLITATGQRVTLRCSPRSGDLSVYWYQQSLDQGLQFLIQYYNGEERAKGNILERFSAQQFPDLHSELNLSSLELGDSALYFCASRGNTGELFFGEGSRLTVL.

As DNA, the CDR3 is TGCGCCAGCCGTGAAGTATGGGTGTCGGGAAACACCATATATTTT. This gives the protein CASREVWVSGNTIYF. V gene TRBV4-1 combines with J gene TRBJ1-3; D uncertain. The CDR3 runs 15 residues. V was clipped by 8 bases and J by 4 bases, with 18 bases between them. The germline V gene has CDR1 MGHRA and CDR2 YSYEKL.